These 24 T cell receptor beta chains were all obtained from the same sample, sequenced in a study of T cell changes during pregnancy in multiple sclerosis. Libraries were prepared by immunoSEQ multiplex PCR; TCRdb keeps only in-frame clonotypes and omits some of them. The sample has roughly 37,000 clones, 80% to 95% seen once. This sample comprised CD8+ T cells from peripheral blood mononuclear cells, obtained before pregnancy. These TCRs come from a female donor with multiple sclerosis, enrolled in a pregnancy study.

This clone appeared a single time. The CDR3 nucleotides are TGTGCCAGCAGTTTCAGGCCCCGCGAGCAGTACTTC. Translating gives CASSFRPREQYF. V usage is TRBV5-8 and J usage is TRBJ2-7; D unresolved. Trimming took 5 bases from V and 6 from J, leaving 12 bases between them. Germline CDR1 is SGHTS and CDR2 is YDEGEE. The CDR3 has 12 residues.

CDR3 coding DNA: TGTGCCAGCAGTGGGCTGCTAGCACGGCCTTACAATGAGCAGTTCTTC. It yields the protein CASSGLLARPYNEQFF. This rearrangement joins TRBV28 to TRBJ2-1; a weak D match, TRBD2 (5 bases). This CDR3 spans 16 amino acids. Germline lookup yields CDR1 MDHEN and CDR2 SYDVKM. The V end lost 5 bases, the J end lost 4 bases, and 18 bases lay between the germline ends.

V usage is TRBV27 and J usage is TRBJ1-2, with TRBD1 identical over 10 bases. V gave up 4 bases and J gave up 1 base; unmatched junction bases: 6. CDR1 and CDR2 from the germline V gene are MNHEY and SMNVEV (reference sequence). The CDR3 covers 16 residues. The CDR3, as DNA: TGTGCCAGCAGTTCGGGACAGGGGCTAAGTAACTATGGCTACACCTTC. Translating it yields CASSSGQGLSNYGYTF.

The chain combines TRBV27 with TRBJ2-1, with D unresolved. Trimming pared 7 bases from V and 6 bases from J, leaving 10 bases between. The CDR3 covers 12 residues. Germline CDR1 is MNHEY and CDR2 is SMNVEV (reference sequence). The CDR3 nucleotides read TGTGCCAGCACTTCCGGTGGCAATGAGCAGTTCTTC. This codes for CASTSGGNEQFF.

This clone was counted between two and nine times. Written as DNA, the CDR3 is TGTGCCACCCGGATAGACAGGGGGACTAACTATGGCTACACCTTC. Protein: CATRIDRGTNYGYTF. The rearrangement uses TRBV15 and TRBJ1-2, with TRBD1 matching over 9 bases. This CDR3 region has 15 residues. Germline trimming cut 8 bases from V and 0 bases from J; bases unmatched to any gene: 7. Germline CDR1 and CDR2: LNHNV and YYDKDF (reference sequence).

The chain is built from TRBV27 and TRBJ1-3; no clear D gene. The V gene's germline CDR1 is MNHEY and CDR2 SMNVEV (reference sequence). This CDR3 region has 13 residues. Trimming left V 5 bases short and J 3 bases short, with 8 bases between. In DNA form, the CDR3 reads TGTGCCAGCAGTCCGTTCCTTGGAAACACCATATATTTT. Its translation: CASSPFLGNTIYF.

The chain recombines TRBV29-1 with TRBJ1-2; possibly TRBD1 for D (6 bases). Germline V CDR1 and CDR2: SQVTM, ANQGSEA. The CDR3 contains 12 residues. Trimming took off 8 bases at V and 4 bases at J, with 14 bases between the two ends. This CDR3 is CSFLGTSYGYTF. The CDR3 nucleotides read TGCAGCTTTCTCGGGACATCCTATGGCTACACCTTC.

The sample holds one count of this clone. The chain is built from TRBV28 and TRBJ1-2; D uncertain. V lost 4 bases to trimming and J lost 3 bases, with 9 bases between them. Germline CDR1 is MDHEN and CDR2 is SYDVKM. The length of the CDR3 is 13 residues. CDR3 sequence reads: CASSSDGDYGYTF. The CDR3 DNA follows: TGTGCCAGCAGTTCGGACGGGGACTATGGCTACACCTTC.

This rearrangement joins TRBV27 to TRBJ2-1; D is unresolved. CDR1 and CDR2 (germline): MNHEY, SMNVEV (reference sequence). V was trimmed by 3 bases and J by 5 bases, leaving 8 bases between them. The CDR3 totals 13 residues. The DNA of the CDR3 is TGTGCCAGCAGTTTTCAGGTTAACAATGAGCAGTTCTTC. Translated, it gives CASSFQVNNEQFF.

The chain employs TRBV27 and TRBJ2-1; TRBD1 agrees at 9 bases. Germline CDR1 and CDR2: MNHEY and SMNVEV (reference sequence). V lost 4 bases to trimming and J lost 7 bases; unmatched junction nucleotides: 5. The CDR3 contains 14 residues. The CDR3 nucleotides read TGTGCCAGCAGTTCATGGACAGGGGTAAATGAGCAGTTCTTC. This gives the protein CASSSWTGVNEQFF.

The chain carries TRBV7-9 and TRBJ2-3, with TRBD1 matching 12 bases. The junction had 5 bases not matched to a gene; V was cut back by 4 bases and J by 3 bases. CDR3 length equals 16 residues. The germline V gene encodes CDR1 SEHNR and CDR2 FQNEAQ (reference sequence). CDR3 nucleotides: TGTGCCAGCAGCTACTTGGGACAGGGGGCAACAGATACGCAGTATTTT. This translates into CASSYLGQGATDTQYF.

The rearrangement uses TRBV6-5 and TRBJ1-2; weak D call: TRBD1 (5 bases). This CDR3 comprises 12 residues. Between the trimmed V and J ends, which lost 5 bases and 4 bases, there was a span of 8 bases. Germline-derived CDR1 and CDR2 are MNHEY and SVGAGI. The CDR3 nucleotides read TGTGCCAGCAGTCCCGACAGCTATGGCTACACCTTC. Amino acid sequence: CASSPDSYGYTF.

This chain uses TRBV29-1 with TRBJ2-3, with a tentative D call TRBD2 (6 bases). The CDR3 covers 15 residues. The V gene lost 5 bases and the J gene lost 1 base, with 16 bases spanning the gap. Germline-derived CDR1 and CDR2 are SQVTM and ANQGSEA. This CDR3 is CSVSAGPGGTDTQYF. The CDR3 nucleotides read TGCAGCGTTTCGGCGGGGCCCGGAGGCACAGATACGCAGTATTTT.

This chain uses TRBV6-5 with TRBJ1-1; the D gene is possibly TRBD1 (6 bases). V was trimmed by 5 bases and J by 3 bases, leaving 10 bases between them. Per the germline V gene, CDR1 is MNHEY and CDR2 is SVGAGI. This CDR3 spans 13 amino acids. The CDR3 protein is CASSIGQYTEAFF. CDR3 nucleotide sequence: TGTGCCAGCAGTATTGGACAGTACACTGAAGCTTTCTTT.

The chain's CDR3 is CASSVKPGQGPQDSPLHF. The DNA of the CDR3 is TGTGCCAGCAGCGTGAAACCGGGACAGGGGCCTCAAGATTCACCCCTCCACTTT. The chain uses TRBV9 and TRBJ1-6; 10 positions match TRBD1. Germline V lookup: CDR1 SGDLS, CDR2 YYNGEE. Losses at the gene ends were 2 bases for V and 8 bases for J; bases not matched to a gene: 13. The CDR3 is 18 residues long.

The V gene is TRBV27, the J gene TRBJ1-2; possibly TRBD1 for D (5 bases). V lost 6 bases, J lost 4 bases, and 12 bases lay in between. This CDR3 has 13 amino acids. Germline loops: CDR1 MNHEY, CDR2 SMNVEV (reference sequence). In DNA, the CDR3 is TGTGCCAGCAGGGGTGGGCAGGGCTATGGCTACACCTTC. This sequence encodes CASRGGQGYGYTF.

The chain recombines TRBV4-1 with TRBJ2-3; the D gene is possibly TRBD2 (6 bases). The length of the CDR3 is 13 residues. Germline-derived CDR1 and CDR2 are MGHRA and YSYEKL. V lost 5 bases, J lost 4 bases, and 10 bases lay in between. The CDR3, as DNA: TGCGCCAGCAGCTCTCCGGGGGCAGATACGCAGTATTTT. Translating gives CASSSPGADTQYF.

This chain links TRBV7-6 with TRBJ2-3, with no clear D. The CDR3 has 13 residues. V lost 1 base to trimming and J lost 6 bases, with 8 bases between them. The germline gives CDR1 SGHVS, CDR2 FNYEAQ. The CDR3 DNA is TGTGCCAGCAGCTTAGAACTACCGGATACGCAGTATTTT. It codes for CASSLELPDTQYF.

In this sample, this clone turned up once. The chain carries TRBV4-1 and TRBJ2-3, with D possibly matching TRBD1 (6 bases). The CDR3 length is 14 residues. Germline lookup yields CDR1 MGHRA and CDR2 YSYEKL. V lost 1 base, J lost 1 base, and 6 bases lay in between. CDR3 sequence reads: CASSQGTGTDTQYF. As DNA, the CDR3 is TGCGCCAGCAGCCAAGGGACAGGCACAGATACGCAGTATTTT.

The chain links TRBV6-1 to TRBJ1-1; D gene unclear. Germline loops: CDR1 MNHNS, CDR2 SASEGT. V lost 2 bases and J lost 3, with 16 bases in between. CDR3 length: 16 residues. The CDR3 protein is CASSERRVSGYTEAFF. The CDR3 DNA follows: TGTGCCAGCAGTGAAAGGCGGGTGAGTGGTTACACTGAAGCTTTCTTT.

The chain joins TRBV6-5 to TRBJ1-1; 9 bases match TRBD1. There are 14 residues in the CDR3. The V gene end was trimmed by 10 bases and the J gene end by 5 bases; junction bases not matched to a gene: 11. Per germline, CDR1 MNHEY and CDR2 SVGAGI. CDR3: CATTGQGTGTEAFF. As DNA, the CDR3 is TGTGCCACAACGGGACAGGGCACGGGGACTGAAGCTTTCTTT.

The chain combines TRBV6-1 with TRBJ2-2, with 8 bases fitting TRBD1. The CDR3 is made up of 14 amino acids. Germline CDR1 reads MNHNS; CDR2 reads SASEGT. V was clipped by 11 bases and J by 6 bases; unmatched bases: 11. The CDR3 DNA reads TGTGCCGCATGGGGCAGGGGGCCGCCCGGGGAGCTGTTTTTT. It yields the protein CAAWGRGPPGELFF.

The gene calls are TRBV5-5 and TRBJ2-7, with D tentatively TRBD2 (7 bases). Trimming removed 0 bases from V and 4 bases from J, with 17 bases in between. Per the germline V gene, CDR1 is SGHKS and CDR2 is YYEKEE (reference sequence). The CDR3 runs 16 residues. As DNA, the CDR3 is TGTGCCAGCAGCTTGGAAGATCGGGGGGCGGGATACGAGCAGTACTTC. Amino acids: CASSLEDRGAGYEQYF.

This clone was counted once. The gene calls are TRBV2 and TRBJ2-1; D gene ambiguous. Trimming stripped 2 bases from V and 12 bases from J, with 11 bases between. CDR3 length: 12 amino acids. Germline CDR1 SNHLY, CDR2 FYNNEI. The CDR3 reads CASSETSVGQFF. For the CDR3, the DNA is TGTGCCAGCAGTGAAACAAGCGTCGGGCAGTTCTTC.